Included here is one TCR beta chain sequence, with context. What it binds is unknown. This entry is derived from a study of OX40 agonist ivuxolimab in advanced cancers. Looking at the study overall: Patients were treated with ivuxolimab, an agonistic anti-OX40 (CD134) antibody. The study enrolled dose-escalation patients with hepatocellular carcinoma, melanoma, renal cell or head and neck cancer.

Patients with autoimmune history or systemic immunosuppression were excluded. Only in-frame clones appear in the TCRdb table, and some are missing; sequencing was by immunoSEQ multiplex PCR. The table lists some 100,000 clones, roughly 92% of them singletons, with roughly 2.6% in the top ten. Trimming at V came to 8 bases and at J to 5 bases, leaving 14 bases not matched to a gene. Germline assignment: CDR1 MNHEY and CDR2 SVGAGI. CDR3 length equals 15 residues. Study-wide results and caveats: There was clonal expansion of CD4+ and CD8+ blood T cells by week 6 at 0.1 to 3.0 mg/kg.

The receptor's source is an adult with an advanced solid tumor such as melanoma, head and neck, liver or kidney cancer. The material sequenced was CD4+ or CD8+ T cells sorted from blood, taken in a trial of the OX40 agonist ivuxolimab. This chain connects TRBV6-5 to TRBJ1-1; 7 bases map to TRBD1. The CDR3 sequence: CASVANRGGGTEAFF. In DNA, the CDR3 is TGTGCCAGCGTCGCAAACAGGGGAGGCGGAACTGAAGCTTTCTTT.